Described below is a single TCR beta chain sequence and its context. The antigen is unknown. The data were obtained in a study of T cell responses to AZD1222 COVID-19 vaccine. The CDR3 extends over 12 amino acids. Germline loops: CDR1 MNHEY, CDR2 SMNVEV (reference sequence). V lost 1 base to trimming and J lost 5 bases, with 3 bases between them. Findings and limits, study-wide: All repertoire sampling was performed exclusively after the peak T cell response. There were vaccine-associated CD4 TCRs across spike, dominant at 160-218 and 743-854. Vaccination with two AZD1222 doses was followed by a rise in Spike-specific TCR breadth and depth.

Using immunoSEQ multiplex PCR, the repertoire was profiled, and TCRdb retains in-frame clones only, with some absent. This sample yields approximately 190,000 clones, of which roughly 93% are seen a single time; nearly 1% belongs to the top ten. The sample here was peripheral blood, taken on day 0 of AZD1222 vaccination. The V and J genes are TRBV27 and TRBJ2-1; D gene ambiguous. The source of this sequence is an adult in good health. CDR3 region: CASSLYNNEQFF. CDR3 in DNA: TGTGCCAGCAGTTTATATAACAATGAGCAGTTCTTC.